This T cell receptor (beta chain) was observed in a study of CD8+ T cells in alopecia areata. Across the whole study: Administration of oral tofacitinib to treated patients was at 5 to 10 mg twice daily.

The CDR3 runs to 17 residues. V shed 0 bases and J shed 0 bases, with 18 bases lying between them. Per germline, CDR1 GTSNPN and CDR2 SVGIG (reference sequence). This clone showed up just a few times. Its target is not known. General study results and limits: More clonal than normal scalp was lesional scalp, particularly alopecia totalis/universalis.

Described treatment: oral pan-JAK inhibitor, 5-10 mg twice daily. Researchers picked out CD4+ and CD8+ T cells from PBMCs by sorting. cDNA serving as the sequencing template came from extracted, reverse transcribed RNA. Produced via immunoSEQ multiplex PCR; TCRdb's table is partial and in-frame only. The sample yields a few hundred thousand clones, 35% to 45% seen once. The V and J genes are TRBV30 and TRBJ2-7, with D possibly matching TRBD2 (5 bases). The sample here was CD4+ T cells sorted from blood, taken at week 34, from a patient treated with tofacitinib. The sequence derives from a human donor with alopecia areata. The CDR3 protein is CAWSVLLGKRSSYEQYF. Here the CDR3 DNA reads TGTGCCTGGAGTGTACTCCTGGGGAAGCGGAGCTCCTACGAGCAGTACTTC.